Sequencing of this TCR beta chain was carried out in a study of blood T cell repertoires in COVID-19. Libraries were prepared by immunoSEQ multiplex PCR; TCRdb keeps only in-frame clonotypes and omits some of them. The sample shows roughly 180,000 clones, 65% to 85% of them seen only once. Trimming removed 0 bases at V and 0 bases at J, with 7 bases between. The CDR3 spans 15 residues. Germline loops: CDR1 SGHRS, CDR2 YFSETQ. The rearrangement joins TRBV5-1 to TRBJ2-1; D not resolved. The TCR comes from a man between 60 and 75 years old with active or convalescent COVID-19. Sequenced material: peripheral blood. CDR3 DNA: TGCGCCAGCAGCTTGGGGAGCGTCTCCTACAATGAGCAGTTCTTC. It specifies CASSLGSVSYNEQFF.